This is a list of T cell receptor beta chains from one sample in a study of regulatory T cells in long-lasting Graves disease. In TCRdb, the multiplex PCR reads were re-called with MiXCR into one record per CDR3 protein. The table has some 330,000 distinct CDR3 sequences, about an eighth seen once. These data also featured in a second study, about T cells in Graves' hyperthyroidism and ophthalmopathy.

The specimen was peripheral blood mononuclear cells (PBMCs), collected at new diagnosis, from a patient treated with antithyroid drugs. The receptors originated from a woman between 18 and 29 years old with Graves disease. Each CDR3 is given with its conserved first and last residue. The order of the fields is D gene, clone size, V gene, J gene, CDR3 protein, CDR3 DNA. A D gene is named only where the DNA matches it firmly. The size field is filled for only some rows; it gives once, few, many or a size class.

D: -; size: many; V: TRBV3-1; J: TRBJ1-5; CDR3: CASSQDRGQPQHF; DNA: TGTGCCAGCAGCCAAGATCGGGGCCAGCCCCAGCATTTT
D: TRBD2; size: many; V: TRBV27; J: TRBJ2-3; CDR3: CASSPSTSGPDSTDTQYF; DNA: TGTGCCAGCAGTCCCTCAACTAGCGGGCCGGATAGCACAGATACGCAGTATTTT
D: -; size: many; V: TRBV28; J: TRBJ1-3; CDR3: CASRGQSSGNTIYF; DNA: TGTGCCAGCAGAGGACAGAGCTCTGGAAACACCATATATTTT
D: -; size: many; V: TRBV19; J: TRBJ1-1; CDR3: CASGTGPTAEAFF; DNA: TGTGCCAGTGGTACAGGGCCCACGGCTGAAGCTTTCTTT
D: TRBD2; size: -; V: TRBV4-1; J: TRBJ2-1; CDR3: CASSHGGSGDNEQFF; DNA: TGCGCCAGCAGCCACGGCGGGAGTGGAGACAATGAGCAGTTCTTC
D: TRBD1; size: -; V: TRBV18; J: TRBJ1-1; CDR3: CASSLLRGQGVSEAFF; DNA: TGTGCCAGCTCACTGCTACGGGGCCAGGGGGTCTCTGAAGCTTTCTTT
D: TRBD2; size: few; V: TRBV5-1; J: TRBJ2-1; CDR3: CASSLGPVDSGDNEQFF; DNA: TGCGCCAGCAGCTTGGGGCCCGTGGATAGCGGGGACAATGAGCAGTTCTTC
D: -; size: many; V: TRBV12-3/TRBV12-4; J: TRBJ1-1; CDR3: CATGTLNTEAFF; DNA: TGTGCCACCGGGACATTGAACACTGAAGCTTTCTTT
D: -; size: -; V: TRBV19; J: TRBJ2-1; CDR3: CASSTESSYNEQFF; DNA: TGTGCCAGTAGTACGGAGAGCTCCTACAATGAGCAGTTCTTC
D: TRBD1; size: many; V: TRBV4-1; J: TRBJ1-5; CDR3: CASSGGTASTGQPQHF; DNA: TGCGCCAGCAGCGGGGGGACAGCGTCAACGGGGCAGCCCCAGCATTTT
D: -; size: many; V: TRBV7-3; J: TRBJ1-1; CDR3: CATIVLVNTEAFF; DNA: TGTGCCACCATTGTTTTGGTGAACACTGAAGCTTTCTTT
D: TRBD1; size: -; V: TRBV12-3/TRBV12-4; J: TRBJ2-2; CDR3: CASSPRDRGQSGELFF; DNA: TGTGCCAGCAGTCCTAGGGACAGGGGGCAGAGCGGGGAGCTGTTTTTT
D: -; size: few; V: TRBV5-6; J: TRBJ2-7; CDR3: CASSLPQDGSYEQYF; DNA: TGTGCCAGCAGCTTGCCTCAGGACGGATCCTACGAGCAGTACTTC
D: TRBD2; size: many; V: TRBV20-1; J: TRBJ2-5; CDR3: CSARDASGGIETQYF; DNA: TGCAGTGCTAGAGATGCTAGCGGGGGGATAGAGACCCAGTACTTC
D: -; size: few; V: TRBV20-1; J: TRBJ2-7; CDR3: CSARDPLSTSSYEQYF; DNA: TGCAGTGCTAGAGATCCGCTTTCCACCTCCTCCTACGAGCAGTACTTC
D: TRBD2; size: few; V: TRBV20-1; J: TRBJ2-5; CDR3: CSATSGGYQETQYF; DNA: TGCAGTGCAACTAGCGGGGGGTACCAAGAGACCCAGTACTTC
D: -; size: many; V: TRBV28; J: TRBJ2-1; CDR3: CASSLGSHSYNEQFF; DNA: TGTGCCAGCAGTTTAGGATCACACTCCTACAATGAGCAGTTCTTC
D: TRBD1; size: many; V: TRBV20-1; J: TRBJ2-7; CDR3: CSASYDRADEQYF; DNA: TGCAGTGCTTCCTACGACAGGGCGGACGAGCAGTACTTC
D: -; size: -; V: TRBV7-2; J: TRBJ2-5; CDR3: CASSLPTSEAQYF; DNA: TGTGCCAGCAGCTTACCTACAAGCGAGGCCCAGTACTTC
D: -; size: many; V: TRBV11-2; J: TRBJ1-2; CDR3: CASSLVEGYYGYTF; DNA: TGTGCCAGCAGCTTGGTAGAGGGGTACTATGGCTACACCTTC
D: -; size: many; V: TRBV7-9; J: TRBJ2-5; CDR3: CASSLTIRQNQETQYF; DNA: TGTGCCAGCAGCTTAACAATCCGACAGAACCAAGAGACCCAGTACTTC
D: -; size: many; V: TRBV6-1; J: TRBJ1-1; CDR3: CASSGEMIATEAFF; DNA: TGTGCCAGCAGTGGAGAGATGATCGCGACTGAAGCTTTCTTT
D: TRBD1; size: many; V: TRBV20-1; J: TRBJ1-4; CDR3: CSARATGLHTTNEKLFF; DNA: TGCAGTGCTAGGGCGACAGGGCTCCACACAACTAATGAAAAACTGTTTTTT
D: TRBD2; size: many; V: TRBV20-1; J: TRBJ2-7; CDR3: CSASLGIAGYYEQYF; DNA: TGCAGTGCTTCATTGGGGATAGCGGGATATTACGAGCAGTACTTC